Following are 22 T cell receptor beta chains from one sample sequenced in a study of Ad26.COV2.S vaccination and SARS-CoV-2 variants. Profiled with immunoSEQ multiplex PCR; TCRdb holds only in-frame clones, not every one. This sample has hundreds of thousands of clones; more than 80% occur once, and the top ten carry approximately 1.5%. Treatment given: around 19 received Ad26.COV2.S at low or high dose, single or two shots; roughly five received placebo; per-sample allocation not given. Sample collection was performed on day 63 after the first vaccine or placebo injection. The source material was peripheral blood, sampled in a trial of Ad26.COV2.S vaccine versus placebo. These receptors originate from a person between 18 and 65 years old who received the Ad26.COV2.S COVID-19 vaccine or a placebo.

The chain employs TRBV7-9 and TRBJ2-5, with 9 bases matching TRBD1. Germline V gene sequence: CDR1 SEHNR, CDR2 FQNEAQ (reference sequence). The V gene end was trimmed by 5 bases and the J gene end by 5 bases; junction bases not matched to a gene: 6. CDR3 length: 14 amino acids. The CDR3 reads CASSRRDRAETQYF. The CDR3 nucleotides read TGTGCCAGCAGCCGTCGGGACAGGGCCGAGACCCAGTACTTC. Full variable domain (outside the CDR3, taken from reference TRBV7-9 and TRBJ2-5): DTGVSQNPRHKITKRGQNVTFRCDPISEHNRLYWYRQTLGQGPEFLTYFQNEAQLEKSRLLSDRFSAERPKGSFSTLEIQRTEQGDSAMYLCASSRRDRAETQYFGPGTRLLVL.

The count of this clone is one. This chain uses TRBV18 with TRBJ1-5; D uncertain. This CDR3 spans 16 amino acids. From germline, CDR1 is KGHSH and CDR2 LQKENI. V dropped 5 bases and J dropped 0 bases, with 14 bases sitting between them. The CDR3 reads CASSSYGGISNQPQHF. Here the CDR3 DNA reads TGTGCCAGCTCATCTTATGGAGGTATTAGCAATCAGCCCCAGCATTTT.

The chain links TRBV18 to TRBJ2-1; D uncertain. Germline CDR1 and CDR2: KGHSH and LQKENI. The CDR3 totals 15 residues. V gave up 2 bases and J gave up 4 bases, with 12 bases separating them. The CDR3 bases are TGTGCCAGCTCACCAGGGGTCGAGGCTTACAATGAGCAGTTCTTC. This codes for CASSPGVEAYNEQFF.

Comments on this clone: This specimen includes other DNA sequences encoding the same CDR3. V and J are TRBV12-3 or TRBV12-4 and TRBJ1-3; 7 bases match TRBD1. With 6 bases clipped from V and 4 bases from J, the junction kept 3 bases outside the gene matches. The CDR3 consists of 13 residues. The CDR3 DNA is TGTGCCAGCAGACGGACAGGCGGAAACACCATATATTTT. This encodes CASRRTGGNTIYF.

The count of this clone is one. This chain connects TRBV7-2 to TRBJ2-5; D is unclear. The CDR3 is made up of 17 amino acids. Per the germline V gene, CDR1 is SGHTA and CDR2 is FQGNSA. Trimming pared 1 base from V and 5 bases from J, leaving 20 bases between. CDR3 sequence: CASSLGPSTRNGETQYF. The CDR3 DNA sequence: TGTGCCAGCAGCTTAGGGCCCTCAACTCGAAACGGGGAGACCCAGTACTTC.

This chain links TRBV12-5 with TRBJ2-7; 9 positions match TRBD2. The CDR3 has 16 amino acids. CDR1 is LGHNT, CDR2 FRNRAP, per germline. V was pared by 0 bases and J by 5 bases, with 8 bases of the junction left unmatched. In DNA form, the CDR3 reads TGTGCTAGTGGTTTGGTACGCGGGAGGGCCACCCACGAGCAGTACTTC. Amino acid sequence: CASGLVRGRATHEQYF. Complete variable domain (other parts from reference TRBV12-5 and TRBJ2-7): DARVTQTPRHKVTEMGQEVTMRCQPILGHNTVFWYRQTMMQGLELLAYFRNRAPLDDSGMPKDRFSAEMPDATLATLKIQPSEPRDSAVYFCASGLVRGRATHEQYFGPGTRLTVT.

A single count supports this clone. The chain carries TRBV19 and TRBJ2-1, with TRBD1 matching over 9 bases. CDR1 is LNHDA, CDR2 SQIVND, per germline (reference sequence). The junction had 8 bases not matched to a gene; V was cut back by 5 bases and J by 6 bases. CDR3 length equals 15 residues. CDR3 sequence reads: CASSERTGVGNEQFF. CDR3 nucleotides: TGTGCCAGTAGTGAAAGGACAGGGGTCGGCAATGAGCAGTTCTTC.

The rearrangement joins TRBV7-9 to TRBJ1-1, with D possibly matching TRBD1 (6 bases). V dropped 6 bases and J dropped 5 bases, with 10 bases sitting between them. This CDR3 comprises 12 residues. Germline V gene data show CDR1 as SEHNR and CDR2 as FQNEAQ (reference sequence). CDR3 in amino acids: CASSRDTTEAFF. The CDR3 region has the DNA TGTGCCAGCAGTCGGGACACTACTGAAGCTTTCTTT.

This sequence joins TRBV7-2 and TRBJ2-7; D is ambiguous. The CDR3 contains 13 residues. Germline V gene data show CDR1 as SGHTA and CDR2 as FQGNSA. The V end was cut by 4 bases, the J end by 2 bases, with 9 bases between. The CDR3 reads CASSSNRAYEQYF. The CDR3 nucleotides read TGTGCCAGCAGCTCTAACAGAGCCTACGAGCAGTACTTC.

The J gene is TRBJ1-1, the V gene TRBV16; 8 nucleotides match TRBD1. The CDR3 is 16 amino acids. CDR1 is KGHSY, CDR2 FQNENV, per germline. Trimming took 4 bases from V and 1 from J; bases not matched to a gene: 8. DNA of the CDR3: TGTGCCAGCAGCCTAGGGCCAGGGGGCAGGAACACTGAAGCTTTCTTT. Amino acids: CASSLGPGGRNTEAFF. The complete variable domain, with remaining parts taken from reference TRBV16 and TRBJ1-1, reads GEEVAQTPKHLVRGEGQKAKLYCAPIKGHSYVFWYQQVLKNEFKFLISFQNENVFDETGMPKERFSAKCLPNSPCSLEIQATKLEDSAVYFCASSLGPGGRNTEAFFGQGTRLTVV.

V gene TRBV10-3 combines with J gene TRBJ2-5; tentatively, D is TRBD1 or TRBD2 (5 bases each). Trimming pared 0 bases from V and 4 bases from J, leaving 12 bases between. The CDR3 extends over 15 amino acids. From germline, CDR1 is ENHRY and CDR2 SYGVKD. In DNA, the CDR3 is TGTGCCATCAGTGAGTCAGGGGCGAGGGGAGAGACCCAGTACTTC. This translates into CAISESGARGETQYF.

This clone was seen repeatedly, ten times or more. This chain connects TRBV3-1 (or the pseudogene TRBV3-2) to TRBJ2-1; 9 bases line up with TRBD2. The CDR3 extends over 15 amino acids. Per germline, CDR1 LGHDT and CDR2 YNNKEL (reference sequence). The ends lost 5 bases at V and 8 bases at J; junction bases unmatched: 10. CDR3 nucleotide sequence: TGTGCCAGCAGCTGGAATAGCGGGAGCTTTGATGAGCAGTTCTTC. Residues: CASSWNSGSFDEQFF.

CDR3 DNA sequence: TGTGCCAGCTCAGTCACAGGGGCGAGCTCCTACAATGAGCAGTTCTTC. It encodes CASSVTGASSYNEQFF. The chain couples TRBV18 to TRBJ2-1, with 7 bases aligning to TRBD1. The germline CDR1 and CDR2 sequences are KGHSH and LQKENI. J lost 0 bases, V lost 5 bases, and 7 bases had no gene match. This CDR3 is 16 amino acids long.

The rearrangement links TRBV27 to TRBJ2-7, with D unresolved. CDR3 length: 13 amino acids. Germline loops: CDR1 MNHEY, CDR2 SMNVEV (reference sequence). V was trimmed by 0 bases and J by 3 bases, leaving 6 bases between them. This CDR3 is CASSLSVLYEQYF. In nucleotides, the CDR3 is TGTGCCAGCAGTTTATCCGTACTCTACGAGCAGTACTTC.

V and J are TRBV12-3 or TRBV12-4 and TRBJ2-1; D ambiguous. V gave up 6 bases and J gave up 9 bases, with 9 bases separating them. This CDR3 is 11 amino acids long. This chain's CDR3 is CASRINGEQFF. The CDR3 DNA reads as TGTGCCAGCAGGATCAACGGTGAGCAGTTCTTC.

The rearrangement joins TRBV6-1 to TRBJ1-1; D uncertain. The CDR3 loop spans 13 amino acids. Trimming left V 2 bases short and J 5 bases short, with 9 bases between. Germline lookup yields CDR1 MNHNS and CDR2 SASEGT. This CDR3 reads CASSELGLTEAFF. The CDR3 DNA reads as TGTGCCAGCAGTGAACTAGGTCTAACTGAAGCTTTCTTT.

The CDR3 loop reads CASSRSTKQGIPNYGYTF. The CDR3 bases are TGTGCCAGCAGTCGCTCCACTAAACAGGGGATTCCGAACTATGGCTACACCTTC. J is TRBJ1-2 and V is TRBV6-2 or TRBV6-3; 7 bases align to TRBD1. The CDR3 runs to 18 residues. CDR1 is MNHEY and CDR2 is SVGEGT in the germline V gene. V gave up 5 bases and J gave up 2 bases; unmatched junction bases: 17.

This chain joins TRBV5-1 and TRBJ2-7, with D perhaps matching TRBD2 (6 bases). This CDR3 has 16 amino acids. V gave up 0 bases and J gave up 6 bases, with 19 bases separating them. In germline, CDR1 is SGHRS, CDR2 YFSETQ. CDR3 nucleotides: TGCGCCAGCAGCTTGGCCTCCGTCCGGGGGTCGGCCGAGCAGTACTTC. It is translated as CASSLASVRGSAEQYF.

The CDR3, as DNA: TGTGCCAGCAGCCCGCTAGGGGGGAATACGCAGTATTTT. As protein: CASSPLGGNTQYF. The rearrangement joins TRBV7-9 to TRBJ2-3; D is perhaps TRBD1 or TRBD2 (6 bases each). With 5 bases removed from V and 7 bases from J, the gap between germline ends came to 13 bases. Germline V gene sequence: CDR1 SEHNR, CDR2 FQNEAQ (reference sequence). This CDR3 contains 13 residues.

This rearrangement joins TRBV9 to TRBJ1-6; D is unresolved. Trimming took off 4 bases at V and 10 bases at J, with 18 bases between the two ends. In germline, CDR1 is SGDLS, CDR2 YYNGEE. This CDR3 has 15 residues. The CDR3 sequence: CASSPRALGKSPLHF. The CDR3 coding sequence is TGTGCCAGCAGCCCTCGGGCCTTAGGGAAATCACCCCTCCACTTT.

The chain carries TRBV5-6 and TRBJ2-7, with no clear D. With 3 bases removed from V and 6 bases from J, the gap between germline ends came to 7 bases. The CDR3 totals 11 residues. CDR1 and CDR2 (germline): SGHDT, YYEEEE. The CDR3 loop reads CASSSNVEQYF. As DNA, the CDR3 is TGTGCCAGCAGCTCTAACGTCGAGCAGTACTTC.

This clone was seen more than once but under ten times. The chain uses TRBV4-1 and TRBJ1-4, with 7 bases aligning to TRBD1. This CDR3 comprises 12 residues. The germline CDR1 and CDR2 sequences are MGHRA and YSYEKL. Trimming removed 0 bases from V and 11 bases from J; junction bases left unmatched: 0. The CDR3 here is CASSQDRGKLFF. CDR3 bases: TGCGCCAGCAGCCAAGACAGGGGGAAACTGTTTTTT.